This T cell receptor beta chain was recorded in a study of cytomegalovirus exposure and HLA in healthy donors. PCR used 60 Vbeta primers and 13 Jbeta primers. Sequencing used immunoSEQ multiplex PCR; TCRdb keeps in-frame clones, though not all of them. The sample records about 120,000 clones, over 60% being singletons. This CDR3 is 15 amino acids long. The junction had 14 bases not matched to a gene; V was cut back by 10 bases and J by 7 bases. Germline loops: CDR1 SNHLY, CDR2 FYNNEI. Study-level findings and limits: An analysis that came later showed most CMV-associated TCR beta chains appearing HLA-restricted.

The donors comprised healthy bone marrow donors. This clone came up many times. As yet, its antigen is unknown. This receptor was obtained from a young woman in good health and CMV-seronegative. This sequence joins TRBV2 and TRBJ2-1; 9 bases are a match to TRBD2. Sequenced: PBMCs. The CDR3 nucleotides read TGTGCCAACCGAAAAGACGCAGCGGGAGGAAATGAGCAGTTCTTC. This translates into CANRKDAAGGNEQFF.